Listed here is a single T cell receptor beta chain. Antigen: not known. The data originate from a study of cytomegalovirus exposure and HLA in healthy donors. Study-level results: CMV serostatus was the sole immune exposure data available. Within an earlier analysis, most TCR beta V segments proved productive either about 87% or about 30% of the time. Diagnosis of cytomegalovirus status made by the classifier reportedly showed high specificity and sensitivity. The study put under 200 TCR beta chains on its list as cytomegalovirus-associated.

Trimming took 6 bases from V and 4 from J; bases not matched to a gene: 8. Per the germline V gene, CDR1 is MNHEY and CDR2 is SVGAGI. The CDR3 covers 15 residues. PCR amplification relied on 60 Vbeta primers (plus 13 Jbeta primers). Profiled with immunoSEQ multiplex PCR; TCRdb holds only in-frame clones, not every one. The table lists 150,000 or so clones, around 79% of them singletons. This receptor was identified in a man in his late teens or twenties in good health and CMV-seronegative. The V gene is TRBV6-5, the J gene TRBJ1-3; 8 nucleotides match TRBD1. The sample was PBMCs. The CDR3 nucleotides read TGTGCCAGCAGCCCCGGACAGGGAACAGGAAACACCATATATTTT. Translated, it gives CASSPGQGTGNTIYF.